Listed below are T cell receptor beta chains from one sample, sequenced in a study of blood T cell repertoires in COVID-19. The table came from immunoSEQ multiplex PCR; TCRdb's copy has only in-frame clones and leaves some out. Of roughly 90,000 clones in the sample, over 85% were seen once. Sample: peripheral blood. These receptors were collected from a man aged 50 or older with acute or convalescent COVID-19. The CDR3 runs from the conserved cysteine through the conserved F or W. Each record gives: clone size, D gene, J gene, V gene, CDR3 DNA, CDR3 protein. The D gene is left open where the match is weak. Size is stated for part of the rows, as once, few or many counts, or as a class when the clone is expanded.

few | . | TRBJ2-3 | TRBV7-2 | TGTGCCAGCAGCCCCACCAGGGGTAACCCCACAGATACGCAGTATTTT | CASSPTRGNPTDTQYF
. | . | TRBJ1-4 | TRBV12-5 | TGTGCTAGTGGTTTAACCCTCCGGGATAATGAAAAACTGTTTTTT | CASGLTLRDNEKLFF
. | TRBD1 | TRBJ1-1 | TRBV5-1 | TGCGCCAGCAGCGACGGACAGGGAGATACTGAAGCTTTCTTT | CASSDGQGDTEAFF
. | . | TRBJ1-2 | TRBV4-1 | TGCGCCAGCAGCCACTCTAAGGACAGAGGGGCTGGCTACACCTTC | CASSHSKDRGAGYTF
. | . | TRBJ1-3 | TRBV24-1 | TGTGCCACCAGAGACAGCTCTGGAAACACCATATATTTT | CATRDSSGNTIYF
. | . | TRBJ2-2 | TRBV19 | TGTGCCAGTAGTCGCCCGCGACTGAACACCGGGGAGCTGTTTTTT | CASSRPRLNTGELFF
. | . | TRBJ1-4 | TRBV12-3/TRBV12-4 | TGTGCCAGCAGTTCGGGAGCTAATGAAAAACTGTTTTTT | CASSSGANEKLFF
. | . | TRBJ1-1 | TRBV5-6 | TGTGCCAGCAGCTTCCGCACTGAAGCTTTCTTT | CASSFRTEAFF
. | TRBD1 | TRBJ1-6 | TRBV5-1 | TGCGCCAGCAGCTCCGAAGGGACAGGGGGCGCTTCACCCCTCCACTTT | CASSSEGTGGASPLHF
. | TRBD2 | TRBJ2-7 | TRBV4-1 | TGCGCCAGTGCCGAGCGGGAGGTCGTCTACGAGCAGTACTTC | CASAEREVVYEQYF
. | TRBD2 | TRBJ2-1 | TRBV2 | TGTGCCAGCAGCCCTCTAGCGGGAGGGCCTAGAAATGAGCAGTTCTTC | CASSPLAGGPRNEQFF
once | . | TRBJ2-3 | TRBV9 | TGTGCCAGCAGCGTAGCTACCGGCGGGGGCGGAACAGATACGCAGTATTTT | CASSVATGGGGTDTQYF
. | TRBD1 | TRBJ2-1 | TRBV18 | TGTGCCAGCTCACCGACAGGGGCCTACAATGAGCAGTTCTTC | CASSPTGAYNEQFF
. | . | TRBJ1-2 | TRBV19 | TGTGCCAGTAGTATAGATCGCCAGGTCACCTATGGCTACACCTTC | CASSIDRQVTYGYTF
once | TRBD1 | TRBJ1-1 | TRBV28 | TGTGCCAGCAGGGCTCAGGGGGCCCTTGGAACTGAAGCTTTCTTT | CASRAQGALGTEAFF
. | TRBD1 | TRBJ1-1 | TRBV4-3 | TGCGCCAGCAGCCCAGGAAACAGGGGGAACACTGAAGCTTTCTTT | CASSPGNRGNTEAFF
. | . | TRBJ2-1 | TRBV6-1 | TGTGCCAGCAGTGAGGATTGGGACACCTACAATGAGCAGTTCTTC | CASSEDWDTYNEQFF
. | . | TRBJ2-7 | TRBV27 | TGTGCCAGCAGTTTGGGGGACCCATCGGGACTGCGCGAGCAGTACTTC | CASSLGDPSGLREQYF
. | . | TRBJ2-1 | TRBV7-3 | TGTGCCAGCAGCTTAGGTGGGGGGTCCTACAATGAGCAGTTCTTC | CASSLGGGSYNEQFF
. | TRBD1 | TRBJ2-1 | TRBV6-2/TRBV6-3 | TGTGCCAGCAGTGGCGCCGGGACAGGGTTCAATGAGCAGTTCTTC | CASSGAGTGFNEQFF
. | . | TRBJ2-5 | TRBV9 | TGTGCCAGCAGCCCGGATGCCGGGAAACCCCCGGAGACCCAGTACTTC | CASSPDAGKPPETQYF
. | TRBD2 | TRBJ2-7 | TRBV28 | TGTGCCAGCAGCCGTTCTAGCGGGAGGACATACGAGCAGTACTTC | CASSRSSGRTYEQYF
. | TRBD2 | TRBJ2-3 | TRBV4-3 | TGCGCCAGCAGCCAAGATCTGCCTAGCGGGGGCCTTACCACAGATACGCAGTATTTT | CASSQDLPSGGLTTDTQYF
. | . | TRBJ2-5 | TRBV4-1 | TGCGCCAGCAGCGGACTGTTACTAGAGACCCAGTACTTC | CASSGLLLETQYF
. | . | TRBJ2-7 | TRBV16 | TGTGCCAGCAGCTTATTGGGCCAAGACCTCTACGAGCAGTACTTC | CASSLLGQDLYEQYF
few | TRBD2 | TRBJ2-3 | TRBV7-2 | TGTGCCAGCAGCCCGGGGGGGGGAGCAGATACGCAGTATTTT | CASSPGGGADTQYF
. | . | TRBJ2-2 | TRBV24-1 | TGTGCCACCACGGGGTCGGTCCCCGGGGAGCTGTTTTTT | CATTGSVPGELFF
. | . | TRBJ2-3 | TRBV7-2 | TGTGCCAGCAGCTTAGGAGGGAGTACGCAGTATTTT | CASSLGGSTQYF
. | . | TRBJ2-1 | TRBV4-2 | TGTGCCAGCAGCCAGGACAACACCGATGAGCAGTTCTTC | CASSQDNTDEQFF
. | . | TRBJ2-7 | TRBV4-1 | TGCGCCAGCAGCCCCGGGGGTCCCTACGAGCAGTACTTC | CASSPGGPYEQYF
few | TRBD2 | TRBJ2-2 | TRBV7-2 | TGTGCCAGCAGCTTAATTAGCGGGGGGGCAGGCGGGGAGCTGTTTTTT | CASSLISGGAGGELFF
. | . | TRBJ2-1 | TRBV4-1 | TGCGCCAGCAGCCTGATCGGGGGAAAGGGCAATGAGCAGTTCTTC | CASSLIGGKGNEQFF
. | TRBD2 | TRBJ2-1 | TRBV15 | TGTGCCACCAGCAGGGACCCACTAGCGGACAATGAGCAGTTCTTC | CATSRDPLADNEQFF
. | TRBD1 | TRBJ1-1 | TRBV7-9 | TGTGCCAGCAGCCCACTTAGGACAGGGGGCGCGGCGACTGAAGCTTTCTTT | CASSPLRTGGAATEAFF
. | TRBD1 | TRBJ1-3 | TRBV30 | TGTGCCTGGAGTTACGCAGGGGGCTCTGGAAACACCATATATTTT | CAWSYAGGSGNTIYF
. | TRBD1 | TRBJ2-2 | TRBV27 | TGTGCCAGCAGCAAAACAGGGGTGAAGAACACCGGGGAGCTGTTTTTT | CASSKTGVKNTGELFF
. | TRBD2 | TRBJ2-2 | TRBV6-2/TRBV6-3 | TGTGCCAGCAGTTACTGGACTAGTACGGTCGGGGAGCTGTTTTTT | CASSYWTSTVGELFF
once | TRBD2 | TRBJ2-3 | TRBV9 | TGTGCCAGCAGCCCTTCAGCGGGGGGCCCAGATACGCAGTATTTT | CASSPSAGGPDTQYF
. | TRBD1 | TRBJ1-1 | TRBV9 | TGTGCCAGCAGCGTAGTTCAGGGGGTGAACACTGAAGCTTTCTTT | CASSVVQGVNTEAFF
. | . | TRBJ2-5 | TRBV5-1 | TGCGCCAGCAGCTTGGGACCCGGACTCACGGAAGGGACCCAGTACTTC | CASSLGPGLTEGTQYF
. | TRBD1 | TRBJ1-5 | TRBV6-1 | TGTGCCAGCAGTGACGCACAGGGGGCAGTTCAGCCCCAGCATTTT | CASSDAQGAVQPQHF
. | . | TRBJ1-2 | TRBV28 | TGTGCCAGCAGCCAGACAGGATTCTACTATGGCTACACCTTC | CASSQTGFYYGYTF
. | . | TRBJ2-2 | TRBV4-1 | TGCGCCAGCAGCCAGACGGCCCGAAGGACAGATCGTACCGGGGAGCTGTTTTTT | CASSQTARRTDRTGELFF
. | TRBD2 | TRBJ2-3 | TRBV3-1/TRBV3-2 | TGTGCCAGCAGCTCTAGCGGAGTCCGGGCAGATACGCAGTATTTT | CASSSSGVRADTQYF